This entry features one T cell receptor beta chain sequence. Its antigen is currently unknown. This entry is derived from a study of lymphopenia after photon versus proton radiotherapy. The length of the CDR3 is 15 residues. The germline V gene encodes CDR1 MNHEY and CDR2 SVGAGI. After removal of 6 bases from V and 8 bases from J, the junction contained 7 bases not matched to a gene. The table came from immunoSEQ multiplex PCR; TCRdb's copy has only in-frame clones and leaves some out. The table has 20,000 to 25,000 clones, 85% seen once. Study-wide findings and caveats: Only patients who died were analyzed for survival; proton advantage is unproven.

Source: peripheral blood, taken from a patient treated with photon-based radiotherapy. This receptor was obtained from a man aged 60 to 75 with pancreatic cancer. The chain couples TRBV6-5 to TRBJ1-6, with 10 positions matching TRBD1. The CDR3 DNA reads TGTGCCAGCAGCTTCAGACAGGGGGCGGATTCACCCCTCCACTTT. It codes for CASSFRQGADSPLHF.